The 2 T cell receptor beta chains below all came from one sample that was sequenced in a study of sequential checkpoint blockade in melanoma. The sample's treatment: randomized to nivolumab then ipilimumab (arm A) or the reverse (arm B). Method: immunoSEQ multiplex PCR; TCRdb's copy keeps in-frame clones and lacks some. The sample has 10,000 to 15,000 clones; approximately 79% are singletons. Material: CD8+ T cells sorted from blood (inferred from file names), obtained from a patient given nivolumab and ipilimumab in sequence. The source of these receptors is a human patient with melanoma. Some clones in this sample may be carry-over from other donors' samples.

This chain connects TRBV6-5 to TRBJ1-2; 9 nucleotides match TRBD1. CDR1 and CDR2 (germline): MNHEY, SVGAGI. V lost 3 bases to trimming and J lost 5 bases; unmatched junction nucleotides: 7. The CDR3 length is 15 residues. CDR3 sequence: CASSYGQGKIYGYTF. In DNA, the CDR3 is TGTGCCAGCAGTTATGGACAGGGGAAAATTTATGGCTACACCTTC.

The V and J genes are TRBV9 and TRBJ2-4, with 9 bases that match TRBD1. From germline, CDR1 is SGDLS and CDR2 YYNGEE. The CDR3 length is 15 residues. Germline trimming cut 1 base from V and 7 bases from J; bases unmatched to any gene: 6. CDR3 sequence: CASSVMGQGPNIQYF. For the CDR3, the DNA is TGTGCCAGCAGCGTAATGGGACAGGGCCCTAACATTCAGTACTTC.